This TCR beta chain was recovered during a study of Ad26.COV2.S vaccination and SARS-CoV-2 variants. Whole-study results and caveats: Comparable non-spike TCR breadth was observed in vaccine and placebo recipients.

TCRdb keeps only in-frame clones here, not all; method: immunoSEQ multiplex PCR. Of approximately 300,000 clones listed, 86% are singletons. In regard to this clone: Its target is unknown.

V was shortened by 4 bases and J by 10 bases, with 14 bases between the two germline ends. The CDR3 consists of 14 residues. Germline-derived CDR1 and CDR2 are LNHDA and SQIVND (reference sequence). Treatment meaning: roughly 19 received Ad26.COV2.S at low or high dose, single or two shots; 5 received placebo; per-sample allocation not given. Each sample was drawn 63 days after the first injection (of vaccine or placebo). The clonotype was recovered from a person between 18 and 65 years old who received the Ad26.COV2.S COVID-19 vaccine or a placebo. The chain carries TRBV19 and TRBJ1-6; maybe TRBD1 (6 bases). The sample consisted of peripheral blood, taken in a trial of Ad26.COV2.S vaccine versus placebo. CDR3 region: CASSTTGLRSPLHF. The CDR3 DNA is TGTGCCAGTAGTACCACAGGGCTTCGGTCACCCCTCCACTTT.